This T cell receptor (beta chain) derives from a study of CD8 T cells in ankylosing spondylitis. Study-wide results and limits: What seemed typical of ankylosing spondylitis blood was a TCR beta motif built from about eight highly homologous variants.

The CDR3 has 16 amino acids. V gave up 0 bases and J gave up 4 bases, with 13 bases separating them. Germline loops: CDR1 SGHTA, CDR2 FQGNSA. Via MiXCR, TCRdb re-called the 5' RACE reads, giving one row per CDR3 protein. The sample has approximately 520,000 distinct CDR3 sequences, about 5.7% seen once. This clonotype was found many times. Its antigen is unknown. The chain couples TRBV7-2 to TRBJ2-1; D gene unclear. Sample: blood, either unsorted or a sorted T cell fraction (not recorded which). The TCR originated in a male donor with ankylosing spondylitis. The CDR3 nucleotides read TGTGCCAGCAGCTTAGCCCACGCCCTACAATACAATGAGCAGTTCTTC. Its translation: CASSLAHALQYNEQFF.